One TCR beta chain is described in this entry. The antigen is unknown. The authors ran a second PCR of about 6 to 11 cycles using a sample-barcoded 5' primer and a J-beta primer mix. In TCRdb, the 5' RACE reads were re-called with MiXCR into one record per CDR3 protein. The profile shows over a million distinct CDR3 sequences, 42% of them singletons. The data originate from a study of blood T cells in healthy people across ages. Overall study: With template switching, about one barcoded beta molecule was captured per two T cells.

Each sample gave at least 6.5 million isolated PBMCs. Study results and limitations: Roughly linear declines in TCR beta diversity per million T cells occurred with age. Whereas aged donors had fewer naive CD4+ cells, long-lived donors had more of them and higher diversity.

The germline CDR1 and CDR2 sequences are SGHRS and YFSETQ. V was pared by 4 bases and J by 6 bases, with 20 bases between. This CDR3 is 16 amino acids long. The chain has TRBV5-1 and TRBJ2-1, with D perhaps matching TRBD2 (6 bases). The material sequenced was blood. This TCR derives from a woman aged 18-35 years in good health. In DNA, the CDR3 is TGCGCCAGCAGCCCGGAGGGTGTCAGGTTAGTCAATGAGCAGTTCTTC. It translates to CASSPEGVRLVNEQFF.